This is a list of T cell receptor beta chains from one sample in a study of blood T cells in healthy people across ages. TCRdb processed the 5' RACE reads anew with MiXCR; each CDR3 protein has one entry. This table holds about a million distinct CDR3 sequences, 48% found once. The source material was blood. The source is a man aged 30 to 39 in good health. The CDR3 runs from the conserved cysteine through the conserved F or W. The order of the fields is J gene, clone size, D gene, V gene, CDR3 protein, CDR3 DNA. A D gene is named only where the DNA matches it firmly. Rows give clone size only sometimes, using once, few, many, or a class for an expanded clone.

>TRBJ1-2|NA|TRBD1|TRBV29-1
CSVGERQGSDGYTF
TGCAGCGTTGGGGAACGACAGGGGTCCGATGGCTACACCTTC
>TRBJ2-5|NA|TRBD2|TRBV5-1
CASSFLLLAGHQETQYF
TGCGCCAGCAGCTTTCTTTTACTAGCGGGCCACCAAGAGACCCAGTACTTC
>TRBJ2-6|few|TRBD1|TRBV28
CASSSGTGVYSGANVLTF
TGTGCCAGCAGCTCCGGGACAGGGGTCTACTCTGGGGCCAACGTCCTGACTTTC
>TRBJ2-1|NA|TRBD2|TRBV28
CASRIGLAGNYNEQFF
TGTGCCAGCAGGATCGGACTAGCGGGGAACTACAATGAGCAGTTCTTC
>TRBJ1-2|NA|NA|TRBV9
CASSEGPSSNYGYTF
TGTGCCAGCAGCGAAGGCCCGAGTTCTAACTATGGCTACACCTTC
>TRBJ1-1|NA|TRBD1|TRBV5-1
CASSLGQGEGEAFF
TGCGCCAGCAGCTTGGGACAGGGGGAGGGTGAAGCTTTCTTT
>TRBJ2-7|few|NA|TRBV24-1
CATSDERLGAEQYF
TGTGCCACCAGTGATGAAAGGTTGGGAGCGGAGCAGTACTTC
>TRBJ1-4|NA|NA|TRBV7-9
CASSLGFLDNEKLFF
TGTGCCAGCAGCTTAGGATTCCTCGATAATGAAAAACTGTTTTTT
>TRBJ2-1|NA|TRBD1|TRBV5-4
CASSRAGTDNEQFF
TGTGCCAGCAGCAGGGCCGGGACAGACAATGAGCAGTTCTTC
>TRBJ1-2|NA|NA|TRBV24-1
CATSTMGSHGYTF
TGTGCCACCTCTACCATGGGGAGCCATGGCTACACCTTC
>TRBJ2-1|NA|TRBD1|TRBV4-2
CASSQDRTGRPTSVQFF
TGTGCCAGCAGCCAAGATAGGACAGGGCGCCCGACTAGTGTTCAGTTCTTC
>TRBJ2-7|few|NA|TRBV9
CASSVAEGAFYEQYF
TGTGCCAGCAGCGTAGCGGAAGGGGCGTTCTACGAGCAGTACTTC
>TRBJ2-5|NA|NA|TRBV7-2
CASSLAVEETQYF
TGTGCCAGCAGTTTAGCCGTAGAAGAGACCCAGTACTTC
>TRBJ1-2|few|TRBD1|TRBV7-2
CASSGVTGGRYGYTF
TGTGCCAGCAGCGGGGTGACAGGGGGCCGCTATGGCTACACCTTC
>TRBJ2-3|NA|TRBD2|TRBV29-1
CSIRAGDVDTQYF
TGCAGCATTCGAGCGGGGGATGTAGATACGCAGTATTTT
>TRBJ2-5|few|NA|TRBV20-1
CSARDRELPVPQETQYF
TGCAGTGCTAGAGATCGCGAACTGCCTGTACCCCAAGAGACCCAGTACTTC
>TRBJ2-2|NA|TRBD1|TRBV6-5
CASSYRGTGFTGELFF
TGTGCCAGCAGTTACAGAGGGACAGGGTTCACCGGGGAGCTGTTTTTT
>TRBJ2-3|NA|NA|TRBV7-9
CASSTMTDTQYF
TGTGCCAGCAGCACTATGACAGATACGCAGTATTTT
>TRBJ2-1|NA|TRBD1|TRBV5-1
CASQDQGVNEQFF
TGCGCCAGCCAAGATCAGGGGGTAAATGAGCAGTTCTTC
>TRBJ1-5|NA|NA|TRBV10-3
CAITARTNQPQHF
TGTGCCATCACCGCCCGGACCAATCAGCCCCAGCATTTT
>TRBJ2-1|few|NA|TRBV27
CASLSDRGSYNEQFF
TGTGCCAGCTTGTCCGACCGGGGCTCCTACAATGAGCAGTTCTTC
>TRBJ1-2|NA|NA|TRBV28
CASSLGQTTYGYTF
TGTGCCAGCAGTTTAGGACAGACGACCTATGGCTACACCTTC
>TRBJ1-2|NA|NA|TRBV30
CAWRWLRGYTF
TGTGCCTGGAGATGGCTCCGGGGCTACACCTTC
>TRBJ2-5|few|NA|TRBV4-1
CASSQERFVGPGTQYF
TGCGCCAGCAGCCAAGAAAGATTTGTAGGCCCGGGGACCCAGTACTTC
>TRBJ2-3|few|NA|TRBV20-1
CSASEWGGATDTQYF
TGCAGTGCTAGTGAGTGGGGGGGCGCCACAGATACGCAGTATTTT
>TRBJ1-1|NA|NA|TRBV29-1
CSVDLTATEAFF
TGCAGCGTTGATCTAACAGCCACTGAAGCTTTCTTT
>TRBJ2-3|few|TRBD2|TRBV29-1
CSSRTSGGTDTQYF
TGCAGCTCCCGGACTAGCGGGGGCACAGATACGCAGTATTTT
>TRBJ2-1|few|TRBD1|TRBV6-1
CASSEQGVNNEQFF
TGTGCCAGCAGTGAACAGGGGGTAAACAATGAGCAGTTCTTC
>TRBJ2-1|NA|NA|TRBV6-5
CASSLRGTVAYNEQFF
TGTGCCAGCAGCCTACGAGGGACGGTCGCCTACAATGAGCAGTTCTTC
>TRBJ2-3|many|TRBD2|TRBV6-2/TRBV6-3
CASSYAGETDTQYF
TGTGCCAGCAGTTACGCGGGGGAGACAGATACGCAGTATTTT
>TRBJ1-2|few|NA|TRBV19
CASSRYYGYTF
TGTGCCAGTAGTAGGTACTATGGCTACACCTTC
>TRBJ2-3|NA|NA|TRBV4-3
CASSQNNGPGPLPTQYF
TGCGCCAGCAGCCAAAACAACGGTCCAGGGCCTCTCCCTACGCAGTATTTT
>TRBJ2-3|few|NA|TRBV20-1
CSATEGLGNTQYF
TGCAGTGCTACCGAAGGCCTAGGAAATACGCAGTATTTT
>TRBJ2-3|many|NA|TRBV27
CASSGLSTDTQYF
TGTGCCAGCAGTGGGCTTAGCACAGATACGCAGTATTTT
>TRBJ2-3|NA|TRBD1|TRBV7-2
CASSSREGQEYF
TGTGCCAGCAGCTCCAGAGAAGGACAGGAGTATTTT
>TRBJ2-7|once|NA|TRBV7-8
CASSLYPQGPGNEQYF
TGTGCCAGCAGCTTATATCCCCAGGGCCCGGGGAACGAGCAGTACTTC
>TRBJ1-2|once|NA|TRBV20-1
CSVNPIRDTGADYGYTF
TGCAGTGTCAACCCGATCAGGGACACCGGGGCGGACTATGGCTACACCTTC
>TRBJ2-3|NA|TRBD2|TRBV6-5
CASSYSTSGRQVTDTQYF
TGTGCCAGCAGTTACTCGACTAGCGGGAGGCAGGTCACAGATACGCAGTATTTT
>TRBJ2-3|NA|NA|TRBV4-1
CASSPRWGSTDTQYF
TGCGCCAGCAGCCCCCGGTGGGGGAGCACAGATACGCAGTATTTT
>TRBJ2-4|NA|TRBD2|TRBV11-2
CASSSPLGGGGALKNIQYF
TGTGCCAGCAGCTCACCCTTGGGAGGCGGGGGGGCGTTAAAAAACATTCAGTACTTC
>TRBJ1-4|NA|NA|TRBV6-6
CATAPKFTTNEKLFF
TGTGCCACCGCTCCTAAGTTTACAACTAATGAAAAACTGTTTTTT
>TRBJ2-7|NA|TRBD1|TRBV6-2/TRBV6-3
CASSFPGQGASEQYF
TGTGCCAGCAGTTTCCCGGGACAGGGGGCGTCCGAGCAGTACTTC
>TRBJ1-1|NA|TRBD1|TRBV4-1
CASSPRTGGKAFF
TGCGCCAGCAGCCCCCGGACAGGGGGCAAAGCTTTCTTT
>TRBJ2-7|few|TRBD2|TRBV29-1
CSVEGLADTYEQYF
TGCAGCGTCGAGGGACTAGCGGATACCTACGAGCAGTACTTC
>TRBJ2-5|NA|TRBD1|TRBV12-3/TRBV12-4
CASLGTGGQETQYF
TGTGCCAGCTTAGGGACAGGGGGCCAAGAGACCCAGTACTTC
>TRBJ1-4|NA|NA|TRBV20-1
CSARDPRVEGKLFF
TGCAGTGCTAGAGATCCCAGGGTGGAGGGGAAACTGTTTTTT
>TRBJ1-2|NA|NA|TRBV30
CAWVRAGSYGYTF
TGTGCCTGGGTCCGGGCCGGAAGCTATGGCTACACCTTC
>TRBJ2-3|NA|NA|TRBV5-5
CASSFRAGFTDTQYF
TGTGCCAGCAGCTTTCGGGCGGGGTTCACAGATACGCAGTATTTT
>TRBJ2-1|few|NA|TRBV6-2/TRBV6-3
CASSSPGQPTYNEQFF
TGTGCCAGCAGTTCCCCTGGACAGCCAACCTACAATGAGCAGTTCTTC
>TRBJ1-2|NA|NA|TRBV2
CASSDGSRYGYTF
TGTGCCAGCAGTGACGGGTCCCGGTATGGCTACACCTTC
>TRBJ2-5|few|NA|TRBV18
CASSPPVTGATTQYF
TGTGCCAGCTCACCACCGGTGACTGGGGCGACGACCCAGTACTTC
>TRBJ2-3|NA|NA|TRBV9
CASSPTGRSTATQYF
TGTGCCAGCAGCCCTACCGGGAGAAGCACAGCTACGCAGTATTTT
>TRBJ2-2|NA|TRBD1|TRBV10-3
CAISEQGAGTGELFF
TGTGCCATCAGTGAACAGGGGGCTGGCACCGGGGAGCTGTTTTTT
>TRBJ1-6|few|NA|TRBV7-2
CASSLGRQDYFYSPLHF
TGTGCCAGCAGCTTAGGACGGCAGGACTATTTCTATTCACCCCTCCACTTT
>TRBJ1-2|NA|TRBD1|TRBV20-1
CSAGDRGPDGYTF
TGCAGTGCTGGGGACAGGGGGCCTGATGGCTACACCTTC
>TRBJ1-1|NA|TRBD1|TRBV5-6
CASSYGTAVNTEAFF
TGTGCCAGCAGCTACGGGACAGCCGTGAACACTGAAGCTTTCTTT
>TRBJ2-3|once|NA|TRBV12-3/TRBV12-4
CASSCGRVRTDAQYF
TGTGCCAGCAGTTGTGGAAGAGTGAGGACAGATGCGCAATATTTT
>TRBJ2-7|NA|NA|TRBV10-3
CAIRADRGPYEQYF
TGTGCCATCAGAGCCGACAGAGGCCCCTACGAGCAGTACTTC
>TRBJ2-7|few|TRBD1|TRBV7-2
CASSLSGTGLGSEQYF
TGTGCCAGCAGCTTATCCGGGACAGGGTTGGGGAGCGAGCAGTACTTC
>TRBJ2-3|NA|TRBD2|TRBV25-1
CASSDYIGTNIGTDTQYF
TGTGCCAGCAGTGATTATATCGGGACTAATATTGGCACAGATACGCAGTATTTT